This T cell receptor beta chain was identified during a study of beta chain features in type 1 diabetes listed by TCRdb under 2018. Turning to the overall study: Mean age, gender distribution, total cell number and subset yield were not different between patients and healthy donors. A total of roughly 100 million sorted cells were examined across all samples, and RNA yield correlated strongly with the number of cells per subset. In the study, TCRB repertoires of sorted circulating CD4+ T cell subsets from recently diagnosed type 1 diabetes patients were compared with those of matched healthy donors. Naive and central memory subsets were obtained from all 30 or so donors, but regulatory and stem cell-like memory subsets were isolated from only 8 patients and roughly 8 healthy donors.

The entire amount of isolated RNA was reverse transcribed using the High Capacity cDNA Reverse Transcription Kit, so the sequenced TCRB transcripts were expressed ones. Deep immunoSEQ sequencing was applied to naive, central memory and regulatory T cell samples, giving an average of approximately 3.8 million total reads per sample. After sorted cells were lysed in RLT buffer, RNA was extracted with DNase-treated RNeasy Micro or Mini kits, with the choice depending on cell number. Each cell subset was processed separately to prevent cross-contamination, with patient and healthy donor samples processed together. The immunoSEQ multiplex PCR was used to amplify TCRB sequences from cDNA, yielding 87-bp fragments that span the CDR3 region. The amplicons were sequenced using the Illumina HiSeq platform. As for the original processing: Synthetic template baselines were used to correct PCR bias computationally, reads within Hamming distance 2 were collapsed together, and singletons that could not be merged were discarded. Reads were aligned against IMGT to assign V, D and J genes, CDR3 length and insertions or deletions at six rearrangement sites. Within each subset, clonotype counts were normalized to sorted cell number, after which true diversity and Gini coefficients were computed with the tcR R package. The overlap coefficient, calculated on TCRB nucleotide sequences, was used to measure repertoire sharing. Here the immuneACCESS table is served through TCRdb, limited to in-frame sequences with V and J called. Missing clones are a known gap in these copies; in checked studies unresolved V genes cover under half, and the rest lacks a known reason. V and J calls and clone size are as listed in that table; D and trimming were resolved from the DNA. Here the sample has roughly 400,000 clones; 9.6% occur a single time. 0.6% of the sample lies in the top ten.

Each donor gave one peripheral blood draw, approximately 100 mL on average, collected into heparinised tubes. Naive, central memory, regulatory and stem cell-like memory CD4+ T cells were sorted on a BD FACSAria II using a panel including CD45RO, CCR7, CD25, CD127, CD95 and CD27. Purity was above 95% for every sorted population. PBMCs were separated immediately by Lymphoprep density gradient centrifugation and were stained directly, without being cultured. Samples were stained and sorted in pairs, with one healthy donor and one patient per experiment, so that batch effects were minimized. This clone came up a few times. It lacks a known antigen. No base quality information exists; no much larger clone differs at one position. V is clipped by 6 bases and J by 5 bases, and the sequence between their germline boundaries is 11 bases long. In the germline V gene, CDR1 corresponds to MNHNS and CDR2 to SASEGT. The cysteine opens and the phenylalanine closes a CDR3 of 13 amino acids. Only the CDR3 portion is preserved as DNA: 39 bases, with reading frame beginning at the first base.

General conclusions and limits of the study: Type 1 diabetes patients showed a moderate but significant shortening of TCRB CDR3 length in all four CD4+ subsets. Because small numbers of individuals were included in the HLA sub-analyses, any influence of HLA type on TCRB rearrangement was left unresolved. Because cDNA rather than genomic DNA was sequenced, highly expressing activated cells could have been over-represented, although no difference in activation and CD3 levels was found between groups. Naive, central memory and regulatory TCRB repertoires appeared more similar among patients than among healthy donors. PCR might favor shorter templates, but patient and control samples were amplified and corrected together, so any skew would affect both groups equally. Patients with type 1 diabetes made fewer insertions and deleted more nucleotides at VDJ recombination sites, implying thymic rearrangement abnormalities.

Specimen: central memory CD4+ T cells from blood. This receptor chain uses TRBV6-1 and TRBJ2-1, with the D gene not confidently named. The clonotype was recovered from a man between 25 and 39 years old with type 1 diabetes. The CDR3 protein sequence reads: CASRRSIDNEQFF. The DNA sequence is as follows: TGTGCCAGCAGACGCAGCATAGACAATGAGCAGTTCTTC.